One T cell receptor beta chain is described in this entry. This specimen comes from a study of T cell responses to AZD1222 COVID-19 vaccine. Libraries were prepared by immunoSEQ multiplex PCR; TCRdb keeps only in-frame clonotypes and omits some of them. The sample includes 130,000 to 150,000 clones, about 91% seen only once; the top ten take 2.5% to 3%. The germline V gene encodes CDR1 SGHNT and CDR2 YYREEE (reference sequence). The CDR3 is 13 amino acids. The V gene lost 2 bases and the J gene lost 2 bases, with 8 bases spanning the gap. This TCR was recovered from an adult in good health. This sequence joins TRBV5-4 and TRBJ2-7; TRBD2 might be the D (6 bases). The material was peripheral blood, obtained on day 0 of AZD1222 vaccination. The CDR3 sequence: CASSFERAYEQYF. The DNA of the CDR3 is TGTGCCAGCAGCTTCGAGCGGGCCTACGAGCAGTACTTC.